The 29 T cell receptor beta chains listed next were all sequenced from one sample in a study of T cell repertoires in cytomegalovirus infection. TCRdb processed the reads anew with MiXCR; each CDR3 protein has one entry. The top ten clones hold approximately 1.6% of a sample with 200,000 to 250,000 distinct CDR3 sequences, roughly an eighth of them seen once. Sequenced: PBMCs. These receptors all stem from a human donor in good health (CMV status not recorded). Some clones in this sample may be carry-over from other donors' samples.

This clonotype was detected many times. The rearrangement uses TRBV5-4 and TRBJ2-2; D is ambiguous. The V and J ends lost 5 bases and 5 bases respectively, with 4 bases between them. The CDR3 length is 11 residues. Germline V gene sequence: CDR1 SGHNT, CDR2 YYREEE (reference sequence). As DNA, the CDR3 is TGTGCCAGCAGACTAACCGGGGAGCTGTTTTTT. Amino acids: CASRLTGELFF.

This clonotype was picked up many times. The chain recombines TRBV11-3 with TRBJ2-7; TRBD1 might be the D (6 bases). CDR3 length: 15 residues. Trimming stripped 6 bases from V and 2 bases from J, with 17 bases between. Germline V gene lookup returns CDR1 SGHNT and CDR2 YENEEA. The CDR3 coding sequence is TGTGCCAGCAGTCAAGACGGGGACATCACCTACGAGCAGTACTTC. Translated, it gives CASSQDGDITYEQYF.

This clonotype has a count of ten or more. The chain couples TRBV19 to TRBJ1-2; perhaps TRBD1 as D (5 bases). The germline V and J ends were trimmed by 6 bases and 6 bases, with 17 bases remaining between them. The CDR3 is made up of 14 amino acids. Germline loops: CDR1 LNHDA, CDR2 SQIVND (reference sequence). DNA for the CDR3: TGTGCCAGTAGCAACCTCGGGCAGGGCGATGGCTACACCTTC. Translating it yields CASSNLGQGDGYTF. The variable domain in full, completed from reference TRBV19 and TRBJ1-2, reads DGGITQSPKYLFRKEGQNVTLSCEQNLNHDAMYWYRQDPGQGLRLIYYSQIVNDFQKGDIAEGYSVSREKKESFPLTVTSAQKNPTAFYLCASSNLGQGDGYTFGSGTRLTVV.

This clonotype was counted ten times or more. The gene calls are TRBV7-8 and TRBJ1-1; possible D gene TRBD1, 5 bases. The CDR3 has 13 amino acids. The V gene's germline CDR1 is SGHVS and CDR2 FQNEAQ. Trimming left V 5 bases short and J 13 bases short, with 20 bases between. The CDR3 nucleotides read TGTGCCAGCAGCCCTGGGGGGGTAGAGGAGTTTTTCTTT. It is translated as CASSPGGVEEFFF.

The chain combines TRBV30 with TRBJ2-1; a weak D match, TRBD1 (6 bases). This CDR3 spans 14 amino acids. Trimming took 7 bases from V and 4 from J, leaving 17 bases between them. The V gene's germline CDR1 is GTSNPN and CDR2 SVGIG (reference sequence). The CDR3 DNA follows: TGTGCCTCCACCCCACCAGGGGTGTACAATGAGCAGTTCTTC. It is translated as CASTPPGVYNEQFF.

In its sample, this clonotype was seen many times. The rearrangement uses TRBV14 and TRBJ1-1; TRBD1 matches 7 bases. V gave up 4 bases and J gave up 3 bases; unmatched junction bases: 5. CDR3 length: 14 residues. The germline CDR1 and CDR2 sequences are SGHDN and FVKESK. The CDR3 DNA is TGTGCCAGCAGCCCGTGGACAGGAGACACTGAAGCTTTCTTT. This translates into CASSPWTGDTEAFF.

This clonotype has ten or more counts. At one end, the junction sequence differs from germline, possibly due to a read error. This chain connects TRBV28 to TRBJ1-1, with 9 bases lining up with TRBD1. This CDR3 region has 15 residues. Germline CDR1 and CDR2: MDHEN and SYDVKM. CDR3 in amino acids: CASRTGDRGNAEAFF. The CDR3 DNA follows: TGTGCCAGCAGGACCGGAGACAGGGGGAACGCTGAAGCTTTCTTT.

The DNA of the CDR3 is TGCAGCGTTGGGGGCAGCCCCCAACGATCTGCTAACTATGGCTACACCTTC. This encodes CSVGGSPQRSANYGYTF. This chain connects TRBV29-1 to TRBJ1-2, with TRBD1 as a possible D gene (5 bases). V gave up 4 bases and J gave up 0 bases, with 21 bases separating them. The V gene's germline CDR1 is SQVTM and CDR2 ANQGSEA. This CDR3 is built from 17 residues.

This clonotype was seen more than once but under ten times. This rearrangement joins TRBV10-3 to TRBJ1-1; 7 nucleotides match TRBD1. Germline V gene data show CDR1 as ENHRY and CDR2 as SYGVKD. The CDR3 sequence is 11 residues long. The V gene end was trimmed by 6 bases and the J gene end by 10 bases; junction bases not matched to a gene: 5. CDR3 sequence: CAIRGTGAAFF. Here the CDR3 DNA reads TGTGCCATCAGGGGAACAGGGGCAGCTTTCTTT.

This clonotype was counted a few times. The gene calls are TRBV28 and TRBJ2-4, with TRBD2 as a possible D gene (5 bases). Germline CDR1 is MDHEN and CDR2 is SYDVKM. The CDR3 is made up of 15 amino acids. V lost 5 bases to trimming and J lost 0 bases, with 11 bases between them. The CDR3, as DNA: TGTGCCAGCAGTCTCATCGGGGTAGCCAAAAACATTCAGTACTTC. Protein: CASSLIGVAKNIQYF.

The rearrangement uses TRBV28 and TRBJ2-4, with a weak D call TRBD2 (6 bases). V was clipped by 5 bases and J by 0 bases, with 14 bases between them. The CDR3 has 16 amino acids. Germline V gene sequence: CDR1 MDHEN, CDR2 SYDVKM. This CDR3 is CASSESGTEAKNIQYF. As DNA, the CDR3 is TGTGCCAGCAGTGAATCCGGGACTGAAGCCAAAAACATTCAGTACTTC.

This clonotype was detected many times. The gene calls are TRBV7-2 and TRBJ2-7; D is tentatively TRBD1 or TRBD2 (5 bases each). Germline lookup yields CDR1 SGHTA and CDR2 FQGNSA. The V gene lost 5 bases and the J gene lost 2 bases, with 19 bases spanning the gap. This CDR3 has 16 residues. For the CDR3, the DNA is TGTGCCAGCAGCCCCTGGGGACGGGATAGGGCCTACGAGCAGTACTTC. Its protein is CASSPWGRDRAYEQYF.

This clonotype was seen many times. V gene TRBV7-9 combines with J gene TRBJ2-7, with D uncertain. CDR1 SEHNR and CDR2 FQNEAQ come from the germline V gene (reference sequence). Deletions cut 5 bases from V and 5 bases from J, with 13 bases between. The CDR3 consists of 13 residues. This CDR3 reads CASSKPGTDEQYF. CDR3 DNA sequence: TGTGCCAGCAGCAAGCCAGGTACCGACGAGCAGTACTTC.

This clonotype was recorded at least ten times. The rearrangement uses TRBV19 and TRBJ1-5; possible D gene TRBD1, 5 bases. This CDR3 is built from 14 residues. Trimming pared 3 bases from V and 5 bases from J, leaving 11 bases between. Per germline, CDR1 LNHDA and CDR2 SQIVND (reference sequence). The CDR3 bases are TGTGCCAGTAGTATGAGACAGACCTATCAGCCCCAGCATTTT. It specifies CASSMRQTYQPQHF.

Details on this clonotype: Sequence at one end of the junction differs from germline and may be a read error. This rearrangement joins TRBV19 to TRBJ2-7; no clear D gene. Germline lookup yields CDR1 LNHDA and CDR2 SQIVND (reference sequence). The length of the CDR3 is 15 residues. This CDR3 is CASSIEGGMSSEQYF. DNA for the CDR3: TGTGCCAGTAGTATAGAGGGTGGCATGTCCTCCGAGCAGTACTTC.

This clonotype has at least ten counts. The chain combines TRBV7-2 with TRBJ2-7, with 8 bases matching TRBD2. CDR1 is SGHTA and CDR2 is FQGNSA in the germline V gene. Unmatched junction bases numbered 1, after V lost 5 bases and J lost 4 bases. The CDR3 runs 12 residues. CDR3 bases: TGTGCCAGCAGCAGACTAGCGTACGAGCAGTACTTC. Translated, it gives CASSRLAYEQYF.

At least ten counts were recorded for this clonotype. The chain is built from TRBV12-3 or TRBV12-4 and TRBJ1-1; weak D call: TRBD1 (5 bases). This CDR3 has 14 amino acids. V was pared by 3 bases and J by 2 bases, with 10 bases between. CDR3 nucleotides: TGTGCCAGCAGTTTTCAGGGAACTAACACTGAAGCTTTCTTT. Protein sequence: CASSFQGTNTEAFF.

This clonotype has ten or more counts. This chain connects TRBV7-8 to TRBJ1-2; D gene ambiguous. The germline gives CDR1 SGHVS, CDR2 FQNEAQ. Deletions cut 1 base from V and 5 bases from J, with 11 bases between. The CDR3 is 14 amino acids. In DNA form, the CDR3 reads TGTGCCAGCAGCTTAGAAAAGGGCAATTATGGCTACACCTTC. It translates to CASSLEKGNYGYTF.

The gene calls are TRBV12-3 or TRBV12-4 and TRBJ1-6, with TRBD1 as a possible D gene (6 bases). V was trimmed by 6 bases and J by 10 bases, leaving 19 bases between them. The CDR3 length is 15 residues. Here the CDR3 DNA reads TGTGCCAGCAGCAATTCGAGGGGGAGTGGCTCACCCCTCCACTTT. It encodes CASSNSRGSGSPLHF.

This CDR3 is CSVEELGPGANVLTF. Written as DNA, the CDR3 is TGCAGCGTTGAAGAGCTGGGCCCTGGGGCCAACGTCCTGACTTTC. The rearrangement links TRBV29-1 to TRBJ2-6, with D unclear. V lost 0 bases and J 2 bases, leaving 8 bases between the germline ends. The length of the CDR3 is 15 residues. Germline-derived CDR1 and CDR2 are SQVTM and ANQGSEA.

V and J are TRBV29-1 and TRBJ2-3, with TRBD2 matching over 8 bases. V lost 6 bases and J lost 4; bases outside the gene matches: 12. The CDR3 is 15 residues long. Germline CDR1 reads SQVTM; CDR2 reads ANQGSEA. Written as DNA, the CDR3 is TGCAGCGTCCAAAAGGCGGGAGGAATGCCAGATACGCAGTATTTT. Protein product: CSVQKAGGMPDTQYF.

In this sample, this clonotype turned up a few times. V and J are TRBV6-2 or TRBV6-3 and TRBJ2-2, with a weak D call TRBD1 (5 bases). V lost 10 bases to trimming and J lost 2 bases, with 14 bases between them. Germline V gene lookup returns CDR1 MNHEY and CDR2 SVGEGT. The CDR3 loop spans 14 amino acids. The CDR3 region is CATTGGANTGELFF. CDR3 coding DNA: TGTGCCACCACAGGTGGGGCAAACACCGGGGAGCTGTTTTTT.

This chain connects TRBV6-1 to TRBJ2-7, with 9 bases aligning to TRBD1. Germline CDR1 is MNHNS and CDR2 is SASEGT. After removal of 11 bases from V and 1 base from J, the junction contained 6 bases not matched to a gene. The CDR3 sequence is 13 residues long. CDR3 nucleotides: TGTGCCGGCGGGACAGGGCCATCCTACGAGCAGTACTTC. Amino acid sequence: CAGGTGPSYEQYF.

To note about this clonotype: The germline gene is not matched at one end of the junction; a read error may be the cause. This CDR3 reads CSVQDPLNYGYTF. The CDR3 region has the DNA TGCAGCGTTCAAGACCCACTTAACTATGGCTACACCTTC. The chain has TRBV29-1 and TRBJ1-2; D not certain. From germline, CDR1 is SQVTM and CDR2 ANQGSEA. This CDR3 has 13 amino acids.

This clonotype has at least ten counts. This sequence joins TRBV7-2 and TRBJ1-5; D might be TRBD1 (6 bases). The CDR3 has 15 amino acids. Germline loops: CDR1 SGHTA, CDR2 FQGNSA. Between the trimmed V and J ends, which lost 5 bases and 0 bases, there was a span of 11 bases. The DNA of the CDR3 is TGTGCCAGCAGCGAGGGGGGACATAGCAATCAGCCCCAGCATTTT. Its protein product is CASSEGGHSNQPQHF.

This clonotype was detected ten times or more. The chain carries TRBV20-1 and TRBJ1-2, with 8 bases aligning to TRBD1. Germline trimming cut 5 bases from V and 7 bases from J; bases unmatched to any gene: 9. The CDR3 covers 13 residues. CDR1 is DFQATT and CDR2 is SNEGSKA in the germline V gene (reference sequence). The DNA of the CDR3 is TGCAGTGCTCCCCCGGGACAGGCCTTTGGCTACACCTTC. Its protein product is CSAPPGQAFGYTF.

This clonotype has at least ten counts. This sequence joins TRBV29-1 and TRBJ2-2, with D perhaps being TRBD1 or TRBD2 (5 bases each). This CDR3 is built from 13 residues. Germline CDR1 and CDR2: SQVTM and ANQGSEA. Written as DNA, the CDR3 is TGCAGTGGGGGAGAGATGAACACCGGGGAGCTGTTTTTT. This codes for CSGGEMNTGELFF.

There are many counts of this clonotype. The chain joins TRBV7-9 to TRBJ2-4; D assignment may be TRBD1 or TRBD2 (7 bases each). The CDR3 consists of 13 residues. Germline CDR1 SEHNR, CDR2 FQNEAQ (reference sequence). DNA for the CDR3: TGTGCGGTAGAGCGGGACAGCAAAAACATTCAGTACTTC. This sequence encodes CAVERDSKNIQYF.

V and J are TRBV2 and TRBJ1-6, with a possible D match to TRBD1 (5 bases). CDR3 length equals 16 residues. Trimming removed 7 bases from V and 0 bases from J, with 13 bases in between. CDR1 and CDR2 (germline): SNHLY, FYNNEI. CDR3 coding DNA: TGTGCCAGCAAAACGGGACCAAGCTCCTATAATTCACCCCTCCACTTT. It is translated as CASKTGPSSYNSPLHF.